These 18 T cell receptor beta chains originate from one sample sequenced in a study of glioma-infiltrating T cells (dated by TCRdb to about 2016). Sequencing took place on an Illumina MiSeq. TCR alpha and beta CDR3 regions were amplified with the iRepertoire nested amplicon-rescue multiplex PCR (arm-PCR) platform from RNA. Using fastp at Q25 and MiXCR, TCRdb reprocessed the public reads and kept productive beta chains. Identical CDR3 proteins give one entry, which carries the most common genes and DNA. The sample data list about 380,000 distinct CDR3 sequences, and less than 50% of these were observed just once. In total, the top ten clones hold around 13% of the sample. The sample taken for sequencing was glioma tissue, nonneoplastic brain tissue, or PBMCs (not recorded which). These TCRs come from a human donor with low-grade glioma or glioblastoma, undergoing nonglioma brain surgery, or in good health (not recorded which).

The chain combines TRBV4-1 with TRBJ2-1, with a possible D match to TRBD2 (6 bases). This CDR3 region has 13 residues. The germline CDR1 and CDR2 sequences are MGHRA and YSYEKL. The V end lost 1 base, the J end lost 7 bases, and 8 bases lay between the germline ends. The CDR3 DNA is TGCGCCAGCAGCCAAGTCAGCGGGAATGAGCAGTTCTTC. As protein: CASSQVSGNEQFF.

The chain has TRBV20-1 and TRBJ2-7, with 7 nucleotides matching TRBD1. The CDR3 extends over 10 amino acids. Germline CDR1 reads DFQATT; CDR2 reads SNEGSKA (reference sequence). V was pared by 7 bases and J by 9 bases, with 6 bases of the junction left unmatched. CDR3 DNA sequence: TGCAGTGAAGCCTCAGGGGGGCAGTACTTC. The encoded protein is CSEASGGQYF.

This clonotype has only a few counts. The chain employs TRBV7-9 and TRBJ2-7; D is uncertain. V shed 5 bases and J shed 3 bases, with 14 bases lying between them. Germline V CDR1 and CDR2: SEHNR, FQNEAQ (reference sequence). This CDR3 comprises 14 residues. The CDR3 DNA is TGTGCCAGCAGCCCATCCCTTACCTACTACGAGCAGTACTTC. Translating gives CASSPSLTYYEQYF.

In this sample, this clonotype turned up many times. CDR3 sequence: CASSWDSLNYGYTF. CDR3 in DNA: TGTGCCAGCAGTTGGGACAGCCTTAACTATGGCTACACCTTC. The chain joins TRBV6-2 or TRBV6-3 to TRBJ1-2, with TRBD1 matching over 7 bases. CDR3 size: 14 residues. Germline lookup yields CDR1 MNHEY and CDR2 SVGEGT. V dropped 4 bases and J dropped 1; count of bases not matched to a gene: 3.

This rearrangement joins TRBV6-1 to TRBJ1-5, with TRBD1 matching 7 bases. J lost 8 bases, V lost 6 bases, and 10 bases had no gene match. CDR3 size: 14 residues. Germline CDR1 MNHNS, CDR2 SASEGT. CDR3 protein: CASSLRGGGEPQHF. DNA for the CDR3: TGTGCCAGCAGCCTCAGGGGGGGCGGAGAGCCCCAGCATTTT.

This rearrangement joins TRBV20-1 to TRBJ1-3; no clear D. V was cut by 6 bases and J by 0 bases, with 6 bases left in between. The germline CDR1 and CDR2 sequences are DFQATT and SNEGSKA (reference sequence). CDR3 length: 12 amino acids. The CDR3 here is CSAVVSGNTIYF. DNA for the CDR3: TGCAGTGCGGTGGTCTCTGGAAACACCATATATTTT.

The chain combines TRBV5-1 with TRBJ2-2, with 13 bases fitting TRBD2. From germline, CDR1 is SGHRS and CDR2 YFSETQ. J gave up 7 bases and V 2 bases, and 11 bases lay outside the gene matches. The CDR3 consists of 18 residues. The CDR3 loop reads CASSLRPGLAGEGGELFF. The DNA of the CDR3 is TGCGCCAGCAGCTTAAGGCCCGGACTAGCGGGAGAGGGCGGGGAGCTGTTTTTT.

The gene calls are TRBV6-6 and TRBJ2-1; 8 bases match TRBD2. V lost 0 bases to trimming and J lost 10 bases; unmatched junction nucleotides: 14. The CDR3 is 17 residues long. Germline loops: CDR1 MNHNY, CDR2 SVGAGI (reference sequence). The CDR3 protein is CASSYSHPGTRFGEQFF. For the CDR3, the DNA is TGTGCCAGCAGTTACTCCCATCCTGGGACTAGGTTCGGGGAGCAGTTCTTC.

In its sample, this clonotype was seen once. V gene TRBV19 combines with J gene TRBJ2-3; TRBD2 agrees at 12 bases. CDR1 and CDR2 (germline): LNHDA, SQIVND (reference sequence). CDR3 length: 16 residues. Trimming took 4 bases from V and 4 from J; bases not matched to a gene: 6. CDR3 nucleotide sequence: TGTGCCAGTAGTAAAAGACTAGCGGGAGACGCAGATACGCAGTATTTT. As protein: CASSKRLAGDADTQYF.

As DNA, the CDR3 is TGCAGTGCGACGGCCCCGGCCCGGGATTCACCCCTCCACTTT. Protein: CSATAPARDSPLHF. The chain carries TRBV20-1 and TRBJ1-6; D uncertain. The CDR3 is 14 residues long. V was pared by 6 bases and J by 8 bases, with 17 bases between. Germline values: CDR1 DFQATT, CDR2 SNEGSKA (reference sequence).

This clonotype was seen many times. V and J are TRBV27 and TRBJ2-1; 7 bases fit TRBD2. With 0 bases clipped from V and 0 bases from J, the junction kept 2 bases outside the gene matches. Germline V CDR1 and CDR2: MNHEY, SMNVEV (reference sequence). This CDR3 is built from 16 residues. The CDR3 here is CASSLSSGDSYNEQFF. DNA of the CDR3: TGTGCCAGCAGTTTATCGAGCGGGGACTCCTACAATGAGCAGTTCTTC.

This clonotype was counted between two and nine times. The V call is TRBV18, the J call TRBJ1-1; D is ambiguous. V was clipped by 3 bases and J by 3 bases, with 5 bases between them. Germline-derived CDR1 and CDR2 are KGHSH and LQKENI. This CDR3 spans 12 amino acids. The chain's CDR3 is CASSPGDTEAFF. The DNA for the CDR3 is TGTGCCAGCTCACCCGGGGACACTGAAGCTTTCTTT.

The V and J genes are TRBV4-2 and TRBJ1-1; possibly TRBD1 for D (6 bases). Trimming left V 5 bases short and J 0 bases short, with 16 bases between. This CDR3 is 16 amino acids long. Per the germline V gene, CDR1 is LGHNA and CDR2 is YNFKEQ. DNA for the CDR3: TGTGCCAGCAGCATAATGGACAGATACATGAACACTGAAGCTTTCTTT. Protein product: CASSIMDRYMNTEAFF.

Of note for this clonotype: One base away lies a much larger clone, so this may be a sequencing read error. The J gene is TRBJ2-3, the V gene TRBV28, with D unresolved. Germline V gives CDR1 MDHEN, CDR2 SYDVKM. There are 14 residues in the CDR3. The V gene lost 7 bases and the J gene lost 3 bases, with 14 bases spanning the gap. The CDR3 DNA reads as TGTGCCAGCACCGACAACTCTAGAACAGATACGCAGTATTTT. Protein sequence: CASTDNSRTDTQYF. The whole variable domain, remainder taken from reference TRBV28 and TRBJ2-3, is DVKVTQSSRYLVKRTGEKVFLECVQDMDHENMFWYRQDPGLGLRLIYFSYDVKMKEKGDIPEGYSVSREKKERFSLILESASTNQTSMYLCASTDNSRTDTQYFGPGTRLTVL.

V usage is TRBV20-1 and J usage is TRBJ2-5; D is unresolved. The length of the CDR3 is 14 residues. Germline V CDR1 and CDR2: DFQATT, SNEGSKA (reference sequence). V lost 1 base, J lost 3 bases, and 12 bases lay in between. The CDR3 region has the DNA TGCAGTGCTAGAGGCCCTGCATCGAAAGAGACCCAGTACTTC. Encoded protein: CSARGPASKETQYF.

The chain links TRBV7-2 to TRBJ1-5; D uncertain. Trimming pared 1 base from V and 0 bases from J, leaving 7 bases between. The CDR3 runs 15 residues. Germline CDR1 SGHTA, CDR2 FQGNSA. CDR3 bases: TGTGCCAGCAGCTTAGAGACCCTTAGCAATCAGCCCCAGCATTTT. Its protein is CASSLETLSNQPQHF.

The chain has TRBV28 and TRBJ2-7, with no clear D. The germline CDR1 and CDR2 sequences are MDHEN and SYDVKM. The germline V and J ends were trimmed by 3 bases and 5 bases, with 14 bases remaining between them. The CDR3 totals 14 residues. The CDR3 DNA sequence: TGTGCCAGCAGTTTCTTGTTAAGGACCCACGAGCAGTACTTC. Residues: CASSFLLRTHEQYF.

This clonotype came up once. A much bigger clone sits one base away, suggesting this may be a read error. The V call is TRBV27, the J call TRBJ1-2; 7 bases fit TRBD1. Looked up from germline, CDR1 is MNHEY and CDR2 is SMNVEV (reference sequence). With V trimmed by 11 bases and J by 4 bases, 13 bases remained unmatched. This CDR3 is built from 14 residues. In nucleotides, the CDR3 is TGTGCCCCCAGTGATCAGGGACAGAGCTATGGCTACACCTTC. Amino acids: CAPSDQGQSYGYTF.